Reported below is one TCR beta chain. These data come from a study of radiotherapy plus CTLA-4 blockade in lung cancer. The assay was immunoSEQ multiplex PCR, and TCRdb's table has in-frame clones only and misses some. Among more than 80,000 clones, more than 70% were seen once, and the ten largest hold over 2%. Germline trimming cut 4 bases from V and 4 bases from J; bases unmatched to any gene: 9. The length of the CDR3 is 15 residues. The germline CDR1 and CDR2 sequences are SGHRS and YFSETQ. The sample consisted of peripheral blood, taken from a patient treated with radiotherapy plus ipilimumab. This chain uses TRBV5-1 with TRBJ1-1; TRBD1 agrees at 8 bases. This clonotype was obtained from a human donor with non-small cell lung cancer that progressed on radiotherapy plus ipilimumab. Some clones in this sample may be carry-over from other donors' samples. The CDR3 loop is CASSPFTGGATEAFF. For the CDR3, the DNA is TGCGCCAGCAGCCCATTTACAGGGGGTGCCACTGAAGCTTTCTTT.